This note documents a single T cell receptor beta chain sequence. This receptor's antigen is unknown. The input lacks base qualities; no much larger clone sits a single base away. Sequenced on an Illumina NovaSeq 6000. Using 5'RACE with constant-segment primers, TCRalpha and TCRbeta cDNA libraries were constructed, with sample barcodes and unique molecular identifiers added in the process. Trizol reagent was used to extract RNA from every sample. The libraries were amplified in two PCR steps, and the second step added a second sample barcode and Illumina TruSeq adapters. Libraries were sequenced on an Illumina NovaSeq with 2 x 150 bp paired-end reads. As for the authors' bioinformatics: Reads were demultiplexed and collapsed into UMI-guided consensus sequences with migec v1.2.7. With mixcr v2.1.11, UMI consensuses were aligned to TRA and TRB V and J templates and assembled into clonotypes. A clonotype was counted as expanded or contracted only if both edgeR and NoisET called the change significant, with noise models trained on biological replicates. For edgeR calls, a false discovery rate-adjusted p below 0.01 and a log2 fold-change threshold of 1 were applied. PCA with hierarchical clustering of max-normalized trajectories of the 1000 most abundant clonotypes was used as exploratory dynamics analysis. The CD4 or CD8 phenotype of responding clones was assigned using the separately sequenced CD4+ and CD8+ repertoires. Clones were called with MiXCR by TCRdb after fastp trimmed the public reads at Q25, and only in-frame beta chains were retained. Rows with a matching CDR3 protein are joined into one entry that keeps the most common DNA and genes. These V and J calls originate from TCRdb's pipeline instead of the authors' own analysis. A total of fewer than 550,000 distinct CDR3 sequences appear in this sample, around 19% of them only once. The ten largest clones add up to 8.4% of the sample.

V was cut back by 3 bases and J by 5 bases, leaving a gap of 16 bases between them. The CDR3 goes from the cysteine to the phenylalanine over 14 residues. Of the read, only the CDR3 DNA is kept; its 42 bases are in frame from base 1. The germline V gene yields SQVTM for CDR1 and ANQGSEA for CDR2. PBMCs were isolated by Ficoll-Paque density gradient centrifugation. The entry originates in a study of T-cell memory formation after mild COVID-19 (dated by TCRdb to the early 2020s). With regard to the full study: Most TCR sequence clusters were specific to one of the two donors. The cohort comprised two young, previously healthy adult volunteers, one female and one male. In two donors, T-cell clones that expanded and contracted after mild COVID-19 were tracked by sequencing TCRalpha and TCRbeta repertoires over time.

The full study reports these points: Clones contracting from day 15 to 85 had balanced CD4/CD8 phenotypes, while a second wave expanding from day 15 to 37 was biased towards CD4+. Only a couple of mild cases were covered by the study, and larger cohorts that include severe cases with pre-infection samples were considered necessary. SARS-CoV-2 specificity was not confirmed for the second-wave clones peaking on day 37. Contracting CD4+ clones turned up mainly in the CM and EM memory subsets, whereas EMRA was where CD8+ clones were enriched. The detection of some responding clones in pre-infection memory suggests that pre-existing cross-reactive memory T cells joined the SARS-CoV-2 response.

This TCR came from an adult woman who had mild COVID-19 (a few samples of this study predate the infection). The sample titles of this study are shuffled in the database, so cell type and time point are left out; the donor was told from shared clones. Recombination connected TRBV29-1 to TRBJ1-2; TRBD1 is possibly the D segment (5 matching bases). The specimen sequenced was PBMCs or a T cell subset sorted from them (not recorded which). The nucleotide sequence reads TGCAGCGTTGATAAGGTTTACAGGAGATATGGCTACACCTTC. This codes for CSVDKVYRRYGYTF.